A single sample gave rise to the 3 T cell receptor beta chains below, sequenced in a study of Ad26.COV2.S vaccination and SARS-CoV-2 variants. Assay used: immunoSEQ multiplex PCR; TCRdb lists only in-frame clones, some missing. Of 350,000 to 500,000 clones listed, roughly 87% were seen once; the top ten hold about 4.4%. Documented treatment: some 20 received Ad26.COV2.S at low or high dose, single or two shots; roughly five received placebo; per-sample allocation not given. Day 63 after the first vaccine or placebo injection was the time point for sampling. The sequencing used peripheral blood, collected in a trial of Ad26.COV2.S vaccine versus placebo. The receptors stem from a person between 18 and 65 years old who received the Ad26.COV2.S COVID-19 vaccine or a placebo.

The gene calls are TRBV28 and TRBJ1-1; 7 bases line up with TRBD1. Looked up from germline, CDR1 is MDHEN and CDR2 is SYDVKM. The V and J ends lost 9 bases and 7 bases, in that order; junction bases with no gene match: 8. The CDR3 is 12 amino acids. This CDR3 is CASFSGGDEAFF. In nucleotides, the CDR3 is TGTGCCAGTTTTTCAGGGGGGGATGAAGCTTTCTTT.

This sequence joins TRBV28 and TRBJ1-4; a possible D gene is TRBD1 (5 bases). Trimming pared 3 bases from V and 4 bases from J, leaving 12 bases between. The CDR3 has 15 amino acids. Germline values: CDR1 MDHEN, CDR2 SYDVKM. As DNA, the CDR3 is TGTGCCAGCAGTTTCAAACAGGAGTTTAATGAAAAACTGTTTTTT. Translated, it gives CASSFKQEFNEKLFF. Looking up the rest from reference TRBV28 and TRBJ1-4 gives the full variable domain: DVKVTQSSRYLVKRTGEKVFLECVQDMDHENMFWYRQDPGLGLRLIYFSYDVKMKEKGDIPEGYSVSREKKERFSLILESASTNQTSMYLCASSFKQEFNEKLFFGSGTQLSVL.

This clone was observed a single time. The DNA of the CDR3 is TGTGCCAGCAGTGTCGGGACAGGGTTCTACGAGCAGTACTTC. This encodes CASSVGTGFYEQYF. The V and J genes are TRBV27 and TRBJ2-7; 9 bases line up with TRBD1. Unmatched junction bases numbered 5, after V lost 5 bases and J lost 3 bases. Germline V CDR1 and CDR2: MNHEY, SMNVEV (reference sequence). This CDR3 region has 14 residues.